The 12 T cell receptor beta chains below were found in one sample sequenced in a study of T-cell reconstitution after alpha-beta-depleted transplantation in children. A TCRbeta library incorporating unique molecular identifiers was prepared. A single record per CDR3 protein comes from TCRdb applying MiXCR to the PCR reads. The repertoire holds around 600,000 distinct CDR3 sequences, with roughly a tenth as singletons. Here the sequenced sample was PBMCs from the stem cell graft donor, taken from the stem cell graft. The receptors were gathered from a human donor who donated a stem cell graft to a child with acute myeloid leukemia.

This clonotype has a count of ten or more. The chain uses TRBV4-3 and TRBJ2-7, with D possibly TRBD1 on 5 matching bases. V dropped 0 bases and J dropped 0 bases, with 6 bases sitting between them. CDR1 is LGHNA and CDR2 is YSLEER in the germline V gene. This CDR3 is 14 amino acids long. CDR3 DNA sequence: TGCGCCAGCAGCCAAGATACAGGCTCCTACGAGCAGTACTTC. Residues: CASSQDTGSYEQYF.

This clonotype was counted many times. The genes are TRBV6-1 and TRBJ2-5, with D perhaps TRBD2 (5 bases). Between the trimmed V and J ends, which lost 5 bases and 5 bases, there was a span of 12 bases. The CDR3 is 13 residues long. Germline V CDR1 and CDR2: MNHNS, SASEGT. The CDR3 sequence: CASSMEVRETQYF. CDR3 bases: TGTGCCAGCAGTATGGAGGTTCGGGAGACCCAGTACTTC.

This clonotype showed up many times. The chain employs TRBV29-1 and TRBJ2-3; D is possibly TRBD2 (6 bases). The CDR3 runs to 14 residues. In germline, CDR1 is SQVTM, CDR2 ANQGSEA. V shed 4 bases and J shed 3 bases, with 14 bases lying between them. The CDR3 DNA is TGCAGCGTTGGGCCGCGGCTAGCGACAGATACGCAGTATTTT. It codes for CSVGPRLATDTQYF.

The rearrangement links TRBV5-1 to TRBJ1-1, with D possibly being TRBD1 (5 bases). There are 16 residues in the CDR3. Germline V gives CDR1 SGHRS, CDR2 YFSETQ. V was trimmed by 5 bases and J by 1 base, leaving 18 bases between them. In DNA form, the CDR3 reads TGCGCCAGCAGGCCCCTGATCAAAGGGGAGAACACTGAAGCTTTCTTT. Encoded protein: CASRPLIKGENTEAFF.

This clonotype has a handful of counts. The chain links TRBV18 to TRBJ2-7, with D tentatively TRBD2 (5 bases). This CDR3 has 15 amino acids. CDR1 and CDR2 from the germline V gene are KGHSH and LQKENI. Trimming removed 3 bases from V and 6 bases from J, with 18 bases in between. CDR3 protein: CASSPVIVRAGEQYF. The CDR3 DNA sequence: TGTGCCAGCTCACCTGTAATCGTGAGGGCAGGCGAGCAGTACTTC.

This clonotype was seen a few times. The chain is built from TRBV10-3 and TRBJ2-5, with 12 nucleotides matching TRBD2. With V trimmed by 9 bases and J by 3 bases, 8 bases remained unmatched. The CDR3 covers 15 residues. Germline V gene sequence: CDR1 ENHRY, CDR2 SYGVKD. The CDR3 reads CAIGLAGGPEETQYF. In nucleotides, the CDR3 is TGTGCCATTGGGCTAGCGGGAGGGCCGGAAGAGACCCAGTACTTC.

About this clonotype: The CDR3 ends on some other residue instead of the conserved phenylalanine or tryptophan, so this is likely a read error. This rearrangement joins TRBV5-1 to TRBJ2-1, with TRBD1 matching 9 bases. With 0 bases clipped from V and 5 bases from J, the junction kept 0 bases outside the gene matches. Germline V lookup: CDR1 SGHRS, CDR2 YFSETQ. The CDR3 contains 14 residues. CDR3 DNA: TGCGCCAGCAGCTTGGGGACAGGGGACAATGAGCAGTTCTGC. Translated, it gives CASSLGTGDNEQFC.

The J gene is TRBJ1-6, the V gene TRBV20-1, with TRBD1 matching 7 bases. The V gene's germline CDR1 is DFQATT and CDR2 SNEGSKA (reference sequence). The CDR3 covers 16 residues. V lost 3 bases to trimming and J lost 7 bases; unmatched junction nucleotides: 12. The CDR3 spells CSASEWDSSGNSPLHF. The CDR3 DNA is TGCAGTGCTAGCGAGTGGGACAGCTCAGGGAATTCACCCCTCCACTTT.

This chain connects TRBV27 to TRBJ1-2; D may be TRBD1 (6 bases). Trimming pared 2 bases from V and 4 bases from J, leaving 14 bases between. Per the germline V gene, CDR1 is MNHEY and CDR2 is SMNVEV (reference sequence). The CDR3 runs to 15 residues. This chain's CDR3 is CASSLRGAGIYGYTF. In DNA, the CDR3 is TGTGCCAGCAGTTTACGGGGGGCGGGAATCTATGGCTACACCTTC.

This clonotype was observed at least ten times. The chain is built from TRBV27 and TRBJ2-3; 8 bases are shared with TRBD1. Germline assignment: CDR1 MNHEY and CDR2 SMNVEV (reference sequence). This CDR3 spans 16 amino acids. V lost 4 bases to trimming and J lost 1 base; unmatched junction nucleotides: 7. The CDR3 nucleotides read TGTGCCAGCAGTTCATCCGACAGGGGCGGCACAGATACGCAGTATTTT. Translating gives CASSSSDRGGTDTQYF.

This clonotype appeared many times. The chain carries TRBV29-1 and TRBJ1-1, with no clear D. CDR3 length equals 12 residues. Germline CDR1 reads SQVTM; CDR2 reads ANQGSEA. Trimming took 6 bases from V and 1 from J, leaving 9 bases between them. The CDR3 DNA follows: TGCAGCGTCGCGAGACAGAACACTGAAGCTTTCTTT. Translation gives CSVARQNTEAFF.

The rearrangement links TRBV30 to TRBJ2-1; D gene ambiguous. V lost 4 bases, J lost 4 bases, and 11 bases lay in between. This CDR3 is built from 13 residues. Germline V lookup: CDR1 GTSNPN, CDR2 SVGIG (reference sequence). CDR3 in amino acids: CAWKMGKYNEQFF. The DNA for the CDR3 is TGTGCCTGGAAAATGGGGAAGTACAATGAGCAGTTCTTC.